The clone carrying this T cell receptor beta chain was seen many times. Its antigen is unknown. Ten immunoSEQ deep assay plates were used to sequence the DNA of unsorted PBMCs. Generated by immunoSEQ multiplex PCR, the TCRdb table keeps only in-frame clones and is missing some. The sample yields 90,000 to 100,000 clones, about 45% seen once. The data belong to a study of shared clonotypes between healthy human individuals. Findings of the study overall: It was anticipated that sequencing depth would influence how many clonotypes donors shared.

The CDR3 contains 13 residues. With 1 base removed from V and 13 bases from J, the gap between germline ends came to 13 bases. Germline loops: CDR1 SGHAT, CDR2 FQNNGV. Free of recent acute infections or vaccinations, the donors were healthy HIV-negative adults. The sequenced material came from PBMCs. This sequence joins TRBV11-2 and TRBJ1-4, with D maybe TRBD1 (5 bases). This sequence was found in a woman in her thirties or forties in good health. Some clones in this sample may be carry-over from other donors' samples. The CDR3 spells CASSLGGQGRLFF. CDR3 DNA sequence: TGTGCCAGCAGCTTAGGTGGGCAGGGTAGACTGTTTTTT.